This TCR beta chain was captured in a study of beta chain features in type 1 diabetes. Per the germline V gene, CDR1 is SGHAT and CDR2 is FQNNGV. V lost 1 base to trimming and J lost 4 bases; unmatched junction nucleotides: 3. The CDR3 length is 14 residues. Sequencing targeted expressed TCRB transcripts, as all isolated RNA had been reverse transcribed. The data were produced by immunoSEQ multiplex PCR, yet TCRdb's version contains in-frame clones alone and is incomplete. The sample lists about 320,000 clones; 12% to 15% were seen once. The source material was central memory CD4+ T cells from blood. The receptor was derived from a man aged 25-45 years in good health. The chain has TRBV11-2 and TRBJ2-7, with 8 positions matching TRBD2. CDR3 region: CASSLGTSGYEQYF. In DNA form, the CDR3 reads TGTGCCAGCAGCTTAGGTACTAGCGGTTACGAGCAGTACTTC.